This T cell receptor (beta chain) was captured in a study of shared clonotypes between healthy human individuals. The study, taken as a whole, reports: About 5% was the fraction of naive CD4 clonotypes found shared across a few donors.

A note on this clone: Its target is not known.

The protocol was immunoSEQ multiplex PCR, while the TCRdb copy is restricted to in-frame clones and leaves out a portion. Here the sample spans millions of clones, over 85% being singletons. From germline, CDR1 is MNHNS and CDR2 SASEGT. This CDR3 spans 14 amino acids. Trimming at V came to 5 bases and at J to 4 bases, leaving 2 bases not matched to a gene. The sample was naive CD4+ T cells sorted from blood. Subset of the sample: CD45RA+ positively selected. The origin of this receptor is a young man in good health. This chain joins TRBV6-1 and TRBJ2-2, with 9 bases fitting TRBD2. DNA of the CDR3: TGTGCCAGCAGTCTAGCGGGGAGCACCGGGGAGCTGTTTTTT. Its translation: CASSLAGSTGELFF.